This entry concerns a single T cell receptor (beta chain). The sample belongs to a study of T cells after yellow fever vaccination. CDR1 and CDR2 (germline): ENHRY, SYGVKD. This CDR3 comprises 14 residues. V was clipped by 0 bases and J by 4 bases, with 9 bases between them. TCRdb recomputed calls from the 5' RACE reads with MiXCR, one row per CDR3 protein. Of around 70,000 distinct CDR3 sequences listed, around 7% are singletons. The TCR sequence derives from a man aged 18 to 30 who received the YFV17D yellow fever vaccine. Sequencing used CD8+ T cells sorted from PBMCs, obtained less than 6 days after the first yellow fever vaccination. This chain uses TRBV10-3 with TRBJ1-2; no definite D call. DNA for the CDR3: TGTGCCATCAGTGAGTCACCCGGGTTCTATGGCTACACCTTC. It codes for CAISESPGFYGYTF.